One sample yielded the 26 T cell receptor beta chains listed below, sequenced in a study of blood T cell repertoires in COVID-19. Assay: immunoSEQ multiplex PCR; the TCRdb copy retains only in-frame clones and omits some. The sample includes 150,000 to 200,000 clones, approximately 84% of them seen just once. Sequences were obtained from peripheral blood. The receptors stem from a human donor with acute or convalescent COVID-19. The donor label of this sample is uncertain.

The gene calls are TRBV6-2 or TRBV6-3 and TRBJ1-5, with a tentative D call TRBD1 (5 bases). V was trimmed by 6 bases and J by 0 bases, leaving 15 bases between them. The CDR3 spans 16 residues. Per germline, CDR1 MNHEY and CDR2 SVGEGT. The CDR3 nucleotides are TGTGCCAGCAGCTTACGTCGGACAAGTAGCAATCAGCCCCAGCATTTT. Translation: CASSLRRTSSNQPQHF.

The chain couples TRBV7-9 to TRBJ1-1, with a possible D match to TRBD1 (5 bases). This CDR3 spans 14 amino acids. The germline V and J ends were trimmed by 3 bases and 4 bases, with 12 bases remaining between them. Germline V CDR1 and CDR2: SEHNR, FQNEAQ (reference sequence). The CDR3: CASSFSLDSTEAFF. CDR3 nucleotides: TGTGCCAGCAGCTTTTCATTAGACAGCACTGAAGCTTTCTTT.

The chain couples TRBV19 to TRBJ1-5; no clear D. The V end lost 4 bases, the J end lost 4 bases, and 14 bases lay between the germline ends. The CDR3 has 15 amino acids. Germline CDR1 is LNHDA and CDR2 is SQIVND (reference sequence). The DNA of the CDR3 is TGTGCCAGTAGTAGAGGGCCGGACGGGAATCAGCCCCAGCATTTT. The encoded protein is CASSRGPDGNQPQHF.

This clone was seen more than once but under ten times. The rearrangement joins TRBV7-6 to TRBJ1-5; D unclear. CDR3 length: 15 residues. Germline-derived CDR1 and CDR2 are SGHVS and FNYEAQ. Trimming shortened V by 5 bases and J by 1 base, and 12 bases separated the two germline ends. CDR3 sequence: CASSVVEGSNQPQHF. For the CDR3, the DNA is TGTGCCAGCAGCGTCGTGGAGGGAAGCAATCAGCCCCAGCATTTT.

This clone was recorded a few times. The chain employs TRBV5-1 and TRBJ1-2; 8 bases match TRBD1. V lost 4 bases to trimming and J lost 0 bases; unmatched junction nucleotides: 5. The CDR3 has 15 amino acids. The germline V gene encodes CDR1 SGHRS and CDR2 YFSETQ. CDR3 bases: TGCGCCAGCAGCGTACAGGGGGAATCTAACTATGGCTACACCTTC. Protein sequence: CASSVQGESNYGYTF.

This clone was seen only once. The gene calls are TRBV5-5 and TRBJ2-7; TRBD1 matches at 9 bases. The ends lost 4 bases at V and 7 bases at J; junction bases unmatched: 9. CDR3 size: 14 residues. Germline V CDR1 and CDR2: SGHKS, YYEKEE (reference sequence). The CDR3 DNA reads TGTGCCAGCAGCCGCCGGGACAGGGCAGGGGAGCAGTACTTC. This translates into CASSRRDRAGEQYF.

A single count supports this clone. The CDR3: CATSGLAGADTQYF. Written as DNA, the CDR3 is TGTGCCACCAGTGGACTAGCGGGAGCAGATACGCAGTATTTT. The chain is built from TRBV24-1 and TRBJ2-3, with 12 bases matching TRBD2. The CDR3 totals 14 residues. V lost 5 bases to trimming and J lost 4 bases; unmatched junction nucleotides: 0. Germline CDR1 KGHDR, CDR2 SFDVKD.

This clone was recorded a few times. The chain uses TRBV10-3 and TRBJ2-7; 9 bases agree with TRBD1. Germline CDR1 and CDR2: ENHRY and SYGVKD. The junction had 7 bases not matched to a gene; V was cut back by 6 bases and J by 4 bases. The CDR3 is made up of 14 amino acids. CDR3 sequence (DNA): TGTGCCATCAGACCGGGACAGGGAGGGTACGAGCAGTACTTC. Translated, it gives CAIRPGQGGYEQYF.

The CDR3 sequence is CASVYYGRPTSSYNEQFF. CDR3 DNA: TGTGCCAGCGTCTATTACGGGAGGCCCACTAGCTCCTACAATGAGCAGTTCTTC. The J gene is TRBJ2-1, the V gene TRBV11-2; 7 nucleotides align to TRBD2. Germline V CDR1 and CDR2: SGHAT, FQNNGV. The CDR3 length is 18 residues. Trimming at V came to 8 bases and at J to 0 bases, leaving 16 bases not matched to a gene.

A few counts support this clone. The chain is built from TRBV1 and TRBJ1-4; the tabulated D call, TRBD1, remains unverified against the DNA. TRBV1 is labeled a pseudogene. The CDR3 length is 18 residues. CDR3 amino acids: CTSSLPGQGKATNEKLFF. As DNA, the CDR3 is TGCACCAGCAGCCTACCGGGACAGGGTAAGGCAACTAATGAAAAACTGTTTTTT.

Only one count was recorded for this clone. The V call is TRBV7-8, the J call TRBJ1-1; D not resolved. V lost 0 bases and J 0 bases, leaving 8 bases between the germline ends. The CDR3 is 15 amino acids. Germline assignment: CDR1 SGHVS and CDR2 FQNEAQ. CDR3 in amino acids: CASSLARLMNTEAFF. The CDR3 bases are TGTGCCAGCAGCTTAGCCAGGTTGATGAACACTGAAGCTTTCTTT.

The chain uses TRBV5-4 and TRBJ2-1, with D perhaps matching TRBD2 (6 bases). Germline CDR1 reads SGHNT; CDR2 reads YYREEE (reference sequence). Trimming stripped 0 bases from V and 5 bases from J, with 21 bases between. CDR3 length: 18 residues. The DNA for the CDR3 is TGTGCCAGCAGCTTGGAGGTAGTAGCGGTTCTCCCCAACAATGAGCAGTTCTTC. Residues: CASSLEVVAVLPNNEQFF.

The genes are TRBV28 and TRBJ2-5; 10 bases map to TRBD2. This CDR3 has 14 residues. The V gene's germline CDR1 is MDHEN and CDR2 SYDVKM. V lost 6 bases, J lost 7 bases, and 8 bases stayed unmatched. The CDR3 coding sequence is TGTGCCAGCAGGCCTCCCGGGACTAGCGTGACCCAGTACTTC. It yields the protein CASRPPGTSVTQYF.

V and J are TRBV10-3 and TRBJ2-5; 8 positions match TRBD2. From germline, CDR1 is ENHRY and CDR2 SYGVKD. With 6 bases clipped from V and 2 bases from J, the junction kept 5 bases outside the gene matches. The length of the CDR3 is 14 residues. The CDR3, as DNA: TGTGCCATCAGCTTACTAGCGGATCAAGAGACCCAGTACTTC. Translated: CAISLLADQETQYF.

V usage is TRBV15 and J usage is TRBJ2-5; 9 positions agree with TRBD2. J was trimmed by 5 bases and V by 0 bases; bases with no gene match: 10. The CDR3 extends over 17 amino acids. Germline values: CDR1 LNHNV, CDR2 YYDKDF (reference sequence). This CDR3 is CATSRDLVASGKETQYF. The CDR3 bases are TGTGCCACCAGCAGAGATTTGGTCGCTAGCGGGAAGGAGACCCAGTACTTC.

The J gene is TRBJ2-3, the V gene TRBV5-5; possible D gene TRBD1, 6 bases. The V and J ends lost 5 bases and 2 bases respectively, with 15 bases between them. Germline loops: CDR1 SGHKS, CDR2 YYEKEE (reference sequence). This CDR3 contains 15 residues. The CDR3 DNA sequence: TGTGCCAGCAGTTCAAGGGGGTGGGACACAGATACGCAGTATTTT. As protein: CASSSRGWDTDTQYF.

This rearrangement joins TRBV28 to TRBJ2-1; 9 positions match TRBD2. CDR3 size: 13 residues. With V trimmed by 8 bases and J by 7 bases, 6 bases remained unmatched. Germline V lookup: CDR1 MDHEN, CDR2 SYDVKM. The CDR3 DNA is TGTGCCAGCGCGGGGGGGTCTACAAATGAGCAGTTCTTC. Translation: CASAGGSTNEQFF.

The rearrangement links TRBV7-3 to TRBJ1-2; the match to TRBD1 covers 11 bases. CDR3 length equals 13 residues. V shed 5 bases, J shed 7 bases, and the junction held 3 bases outside the gene matches. Germline assignment: CDR1 SGHTA and CDR2 FQGTGA. This CDR3 is CASSPDRGLGYTF. In DNA, the CDR3 is TGTGCCAGCAGCCCGGACAGGGGGCTTGGCTACACCTTC.

In DNA form, the CDR3 reads TGTGCCAGCAGCTTAATGGGACTAGCGGGAGGGCTCCCCTACGAGCAGTACTTC. Encoded protein: CASSLMGLAGGLPYEQYF. The chain carries TRBV7-3 and TRBJ2-7; 16 bases map to TRBD2. Trimming at V came to 1 base and at J to 2 bases, leaving 5 bases not matched to a gene. The CDR3 sequence is 18 residues long. CDR1 and CDR2 (germline): SGHTA, FQGTGA.

The V call is TRBV9, the J call TRBJ2-2; 13 nucleotides match TRBD2. Germline CDR1 reads SGDLS; CDR2 reads YYNGEE. The CDR3 sequence is 16 residues long. Trimming cost V 4 bases and J 5 bases; bases outside gene matches: 5. As DNA, the CDR3 is TGTGCCAGCAGCCTGGGACTAGCGGGAAAGACCGGGGAGCTGTTTTTT. It yields the protein CASSLGLAGKTGELFF.

The V and J genes are TRBV10-3 and TRBJ2-2, with TRBD1 as a possible D gene (5 bases). The V gene lost 5 bases and the J gene lost 7 bases, with 8 bases spanning the gap. The V gene's germline CDR1 is ENHRY and CDR2 SYGVKD. The CDR3 consists of 12 residues. The CDR3 DNA is TGTGCCATCAGTCAAGGGGTCGGGGAGCTGTTTTTT. Its translation is CAISQGVGELFF.

The J gene is TRBJ2-1, the V gene TRBV4-1; 8 bases map to TRBD1. Germline CDR1 and CDR2: MGHRA and YSYEKL. Losses at the gene ends were 3 bases for V and 5 bases for J; bases not matched to a gene: 12. The CDR3 runs to 17 residues. CDR3 in amino acids: CASSHPLGQGANNEQFF. Written as DNA, the CDR3 is TGCGCCAGCAGCCACCCCCTAGGGCAGGGGGCCAACAATGAGCAGTTCTTC.

The gene calls are TRBV3-1 (or the pseudogene TRBV3-2) and TRBJ1-3; the D gene is possibly TRBD1 (5 bases). Germline values: CDR1 LGHDT, CDR2 YNNKEL (reference sequence). This CDR3 is 15 amino acids long. The V end was cut by 0 bases, the J end by 1 base, with 7 bases between. The CDR3 DNA reads as TGTGCCAGCAGCCAAGATCCAGGGTCTGGAAACACCATATATTTT. Encoded protein: CASSQDPGSGNTIYF.

The chain has TRBV18 and TRBJ1-1, with a possible D match to TRBD1 (6 bases). Germline V gene sequence: CDR1 KGHSH, CDR2 LQKENI. Trimming removed 3 bases at V and 2 bases at J, with 10 bases between. The CDR3 length is 14 residues. DNA of the CDR3: TGTGCCAGCTCACCTGAACAGGGTAACACTGAAGCTTTCTTT. Its protein product is CASSPEQGNTEAFF.

The chain has TRBV5-4 and TRBJ2-5; TRBD1 aligns across 11 bases. CDR1 SGHNT and CDR2 YYREEE come from the germline V gene (reference sequence). There are 16 residues in the CDR3. The ends lost 3 bases at V and 5 bases at J; junction bases unmatched: 9. CDR3 bases: TGTGCCAGCAGCTCGTTTGGGACAGGGGGTATGGAGACCCAGTACTTC. Translated: CASSSFGTGGMETQYF.

The chain couples TRBV7-9 to TRBJ1-1; D is ambiguous. V was pared by 2 bases and J by 1 base, with 5 bases between. The CDR3 length is 13 residues. Germline V lookup: CDR1 SEHNR, CDR2 FQNEAQ (reference sequence). CDR3: CASSLIGNTEAFF. CDR3 DNA: TGTGCCAGCAGCTTAATCGGGAACACTGAAGCTTTCTTT.